The clone carrying this T cell receptor (beta chain) was detected only once. The antigen is unknown. It was with 60 Vbeta and 13 Jbeta primers that the PCR ran. Assay: immunoSEQ multiplex PCR; the TCRdb copy retains only in-frame clones and omits some. Of 75,000 to 100,000 clones in the sample, roughly three quarters were seen once. The data are from a study of cytomegalovirus exposure and HLA in healthy donors. Notes on the study in general: Later genetic work tied a missense DCLRE1C variant to beta-chain V and J trimming. Earlier analysis yielded a pattern in which most TCR beta V segments were productive about 90% or about 30% of the time. A later analysis reportedly found fewer N-insertions in an Asian-associated ancestry cluster than the roughly 670-donor mean. The study had only CMV serostatus as immune exposure information.

This CDR3 has 14 residues. Trimming cost V 2 bases and J 6 bases, with 8 bases left between them. Germline V gene data show CDR1 as MNHEY and CDR2 as SVGAGI. The rearrangement joins TRBV6-5 to TRBJ1-6; D is uncertain. The material sequenced was PBMCs. This sequence originates from a woman between 55 and 75 years old in good health and CMV-seropositive. The CDR3 loop reads CASSYRLTNSPLHF. In nucleotides, the CDR3 is TGTGCCAGCAGTTACCGACTTACTAATTCACCCCTCCACTTT.